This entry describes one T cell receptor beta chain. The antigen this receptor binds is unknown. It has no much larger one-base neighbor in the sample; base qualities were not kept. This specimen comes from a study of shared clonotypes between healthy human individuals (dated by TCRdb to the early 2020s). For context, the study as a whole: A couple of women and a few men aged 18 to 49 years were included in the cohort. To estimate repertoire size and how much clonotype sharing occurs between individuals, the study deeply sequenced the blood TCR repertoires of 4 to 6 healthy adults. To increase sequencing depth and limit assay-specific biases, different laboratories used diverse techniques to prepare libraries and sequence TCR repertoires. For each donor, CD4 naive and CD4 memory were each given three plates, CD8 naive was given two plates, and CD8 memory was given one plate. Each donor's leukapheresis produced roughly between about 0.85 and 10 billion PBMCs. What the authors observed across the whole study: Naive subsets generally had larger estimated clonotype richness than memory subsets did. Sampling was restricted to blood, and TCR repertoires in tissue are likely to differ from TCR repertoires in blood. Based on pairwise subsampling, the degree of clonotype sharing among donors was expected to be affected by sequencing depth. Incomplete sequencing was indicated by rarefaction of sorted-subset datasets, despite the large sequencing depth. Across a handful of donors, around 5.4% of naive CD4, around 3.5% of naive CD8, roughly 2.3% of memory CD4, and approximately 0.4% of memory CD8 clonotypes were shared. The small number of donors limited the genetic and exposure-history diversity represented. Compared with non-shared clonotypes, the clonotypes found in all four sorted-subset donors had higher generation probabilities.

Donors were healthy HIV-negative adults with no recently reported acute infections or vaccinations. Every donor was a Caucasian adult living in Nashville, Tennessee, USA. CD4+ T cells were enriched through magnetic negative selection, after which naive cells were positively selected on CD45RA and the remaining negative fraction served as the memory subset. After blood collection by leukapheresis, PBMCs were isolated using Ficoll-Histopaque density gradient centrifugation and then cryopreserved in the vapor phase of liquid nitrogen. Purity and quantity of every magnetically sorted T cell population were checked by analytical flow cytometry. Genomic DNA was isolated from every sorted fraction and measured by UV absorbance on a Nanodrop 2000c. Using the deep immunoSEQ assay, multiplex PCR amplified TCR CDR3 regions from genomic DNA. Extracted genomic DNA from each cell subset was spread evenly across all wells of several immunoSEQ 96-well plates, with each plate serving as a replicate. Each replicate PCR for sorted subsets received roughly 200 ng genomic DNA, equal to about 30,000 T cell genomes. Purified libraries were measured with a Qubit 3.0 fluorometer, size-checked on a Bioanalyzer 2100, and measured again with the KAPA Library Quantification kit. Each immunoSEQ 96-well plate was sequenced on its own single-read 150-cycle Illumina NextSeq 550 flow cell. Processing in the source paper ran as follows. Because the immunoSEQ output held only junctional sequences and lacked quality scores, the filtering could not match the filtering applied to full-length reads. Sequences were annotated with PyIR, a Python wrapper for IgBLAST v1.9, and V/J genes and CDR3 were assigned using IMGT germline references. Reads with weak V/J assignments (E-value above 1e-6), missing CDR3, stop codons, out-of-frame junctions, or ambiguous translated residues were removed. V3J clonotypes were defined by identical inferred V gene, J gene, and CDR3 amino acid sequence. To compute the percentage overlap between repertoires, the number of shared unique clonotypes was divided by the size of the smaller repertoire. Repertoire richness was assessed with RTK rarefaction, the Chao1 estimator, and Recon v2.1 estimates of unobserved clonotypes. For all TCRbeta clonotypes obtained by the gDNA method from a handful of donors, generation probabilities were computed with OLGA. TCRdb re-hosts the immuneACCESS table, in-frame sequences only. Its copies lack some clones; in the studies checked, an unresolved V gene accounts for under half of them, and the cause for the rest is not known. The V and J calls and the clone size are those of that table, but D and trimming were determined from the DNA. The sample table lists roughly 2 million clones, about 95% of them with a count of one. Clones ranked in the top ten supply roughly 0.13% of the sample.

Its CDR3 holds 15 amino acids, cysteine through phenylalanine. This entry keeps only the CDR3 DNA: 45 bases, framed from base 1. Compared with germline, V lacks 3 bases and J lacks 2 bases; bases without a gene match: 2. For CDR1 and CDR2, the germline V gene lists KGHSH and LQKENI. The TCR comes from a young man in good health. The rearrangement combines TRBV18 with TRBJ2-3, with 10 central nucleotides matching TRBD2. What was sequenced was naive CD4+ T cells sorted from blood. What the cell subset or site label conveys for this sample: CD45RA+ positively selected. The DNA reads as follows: TGTGCCAGCTCACCTAGCGGGGGGTTCACAGATACGCAGTATTTT. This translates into CASSPSGGFTDTQYF.